Below are 30 T cell receptor beta chains sequenced from a single sample in a study of blood T cell repertoires in COVID-19. Produced via immunoSEQ multiplex PCR; TCRdb's table is partial and in-frame only. The data show 150,000 or so clones, approximately 81% seen once. The source material was peripheral blood. The receptor set was obtained from a man aged 18 to 35 with active or convalescent COVID-19.

This clone has a single count. The genes are TRBV19 and TRBJ2-7, with a possible D match to TRBD1 (5 bases). The ends were cut back, 4 bases at V and 5 bases at J, with 9 bases in the middle. The CDR3 consists of 12 residues. CDR1 LNHDA and CDR2 SQIVND come from the germline V gene (reference sequence). CDR3 DNA sequence: TGTGCCAGTAGTACGCGACAGAACGAGCAGTACTTC. Translation: CASSTRQNEQYF.

The V call is TRBV9, the J call TRBJ2-3; 11 nucleotides line up with TRBD1. Germline CDR1 is SGDLS and CDR2 is YYNGEE. Trimming at V came to 0 bases and at J to 2 bases, leaving 8 bases not matched to a gene. The CDR3 has 18 residues. The CDR3 loop reads CASSVVYGTGGFTDTQYF. The CDR3 DNA reads as TGTGCCAGCAGCGTAGTTTATGGGACAGGGGGATTCACAGATACGCAGTATTTT.

This clone showed up just a few times. The V gene is TRBV7-3, the J gene TRBJ1-2; D is unresolved. Germline values: CDR1 SGHTA, CDR2 FQGTGA. The CDR3 has 14 amino acids. Trimming left V 2 bases short and J 4 bases short, with 11 bases between. CDR3 in amino acids: CASSLDGVGYGYTF. The CDR3 DNA reads as TGTGCCAGCAGCTTAGACGGGGTCGGCTATGGCTACACCTTC.

The rearrangement joins TRBV19 to TRBJ1-2, with 9 bases fitting TRBD1. The ends lost 6 bases at V and 4 bases at J; junction bases unmatched: 9. The CDR3 spans 15 residues. Germline CDR1 and CDR2: LNHDA and SQIVND (reference sequence). DNA for the CDR3: TGTGCCAGTAGCCCTACAGGGGGCCCGCCCTATGGCTACACCTTC. This codes for CASSPTGGPPYGYTF.

This clone was picked up one time. The rearrangement joins TRBV7-6 to TRBJ1-6; D remains unclear. Germline CDR1 SGHVS, CDR2 FNYEAQ. This CDR3 has 16 amino acids. V was pared by 1 base and J by 1 base, with 8 bases between. The CDR3: CASSLGFASYNSPLHF. For the CDR3, the DNA is TGTGCCAGCAGCTTAGGCTTCGCGTCCTATAATTCACCCCTCCACTTT.

This clone appeared once. The rearrangement uses TRBV13 and TRBJ2-1, with TRBD2 matching over 8 bases. Germline loops: CDR1 PRHDT, CDR2 FYEKMQ (reference sequence). The CDR3 extends over 16 amino acids. J gave up 7 bases and V 3 bases, and 11 bases lay outside the gene matches. The DNA of the CDR3 is TGTGCCAGCAGCTTCCCTCCGGGACTAGTTAAGAATGAGCAGTTCTTC. It translates to CASSFPPGLVKNEQFF.

The chain recombines TRBV7-2 with TRBJ2-7; tentative D call: TRBD1 (7 bases). Trimming took off 4 bases at V and 6 bases at J, with 19 bases between the two ends. The CDR3 extends over 15 amino acids. Germline V lookup: CDR1 SGHTA, CDR2 FQGNSA. The DNA for the CDR3 is TGTGCCAGCAGCTCACAGGGGACAGCGGGCGGCGAGCAGTACTTC. It specifies CASSSQGTAGGEQYF.

The CDR3, as DNA: TGTGCCAGCAGTCAAAGCGGGGGGGCAGATACGCAGTATTTT. Its protein product is CASSQSGGADTQYF. The chain couples TRBV3-1 (or the pseudogene TRBV3-2) to TRBJ2-3, with 10 nucleotides matching TRBD2. J gave up 4 bases and V 6 bases, and 4 bases lay outside the gene matches. The CDR3 is 14 amino acids. The germline gives CDR1 LGHDT, CDR2 YNNKEL (reference sequence).

This chain joins TRBV30 and TRBJ1-1; 7 bases agree with TRBD1. Germline CDR1 GTSNPN, CDR2 SVGIG (reference sequence). The CDR3 sequence is 13 residues long. Germline trimming cut 2 bases from V and 1 base from J; bases unmatched to any gene: 1. The CDR3 is CAWSSGGNTEAFF. In DNA, the CDR3 is TGTGCCTGGAGTTCAGGGGGGAACACTGAAGCTTTCTTT.

This chain joins TRBV5-1 and TRBJ2-1; the match to TRBD1 covers 9 bases. This CDR3 is built from 15 residues. V lost 2 bases, J lost 4 bases, and 4 bases stayed unmatched. Germline V gene lookup returns CDR1 SGHRS and CDR2 YFSETQ. The CDR3 DNA reads TGCGCCAGCAGCTTTACAGGGGGCGAGTACAATGAGCAGTTCTTC. This translates into CASSFTGGEYNEQFF.

The chain has TRBV6-1 and TRBJ2-1; 9 bases align to TRBD2. The V gene end was trimmed by 2 bases and the J gene end by 0 bases; junction bases not matched to a gene: 2. Germline CDR1 MNHNS, CDR2 SASEGT. The CDR3 is 16 amino acids. In DNA, the CDR3 is TGTGCCAGCAGTGAACTAGCGGGGAGCTCCTACAATGAGCAGTTCTTC. It encodes CASSELAGSSYNEQFF.

The chain recombines TRBV14 with TRBJ2-1; a weak D match, TRBD2 (7 bases). With 0 bases removed from V and 15 bases from J, the gap between germline ends came to 15 bases. Per the germline V gene, CDR1 is SGHDN and CDR2 is FVKESK. The CDR3 length is 13 residues. This chain's CDR3 is CASSQDLGGRLFF. CDR3 DNA sequence: TGTGCCAGCAGCCAAGATCTGGGGGGGCGGTTGTTCTTC. Filled out from reference TRBV14 and TRBJ2-1, the complete variable domain reads EAGVTQFPSHSVIEKGQTVTLRCDPISGHDNLYWYRRVMGKEIKFLLHFVKESKQDESGMPNNRFLAERTGGTYSTLKVQPAELEDSGVYFCASSQDLGGRLFFGPGTRLTVL.

The CDR3 protein is CASKAGSNTGELFF. The CDR3 DNA is TGTGCCAGCAAGGCAGGGTCGAACACCGGGGAGCTGTTTTTT. J is TRBJ2-2 and V is TRBV2, with a tentative D call TRBD1 (5 bases). Trimming shortened V by 7 bases and J by 0 bases, and 9 bases separated the two germline ends. Germline CDR1 is SNHLY and CDR2 is FYNNEI. The CDR3 consists of 14 residues.

This clone was detected only once. The chain is built from TRBV19 and TRBJ1-2, with a weak D call TRBD1 (6 bases). The CDR3 is 16 residues long. The V end was cut by 1 base, the J end by 6 bases, with 18 bases between. Germline values: CDR1 LNHDA, CDR2 SQIVND (reference sequence). This CDR3 reads CASSIGTGSLIDGYTF. CDR3 bases: TGTGCCAGTAGTATAGGAACAGGGTCTTTGATAGATGGCTACACCTTC.

This clone was counted once. The chain recombines TRBV9 with TRBJ2-2, with 7 bases identical to TRBD1. Germline V CDR1 and CDR2: SGDLS, YYNGEE. The CDR3 covers 17 residues. V lost 3 bases to trimming and J lost 3 bases; unmatched junction nucleotides: 11. Here the CDR3 DNA reads TGTGCCAGCAGCGAGGTGTTCGGGACAGACTACACCGGGGAGCTGTTTTTT. This sequence encodes CASSEVFGTDYTGELFF. Using reference TRBV9 and TRBJ2-2 for the parts outside the CDR3, the full variable domain is DSGVTQTPKHLITATGQRVTLRCSPRSGDLSVYWYQQSLDQGLQFLIQYYNGEERAKGNILERFSAQQFPDLHSELNLSSLELGDSALYFCASSEVFGTDYTGELFFGEGSRLTVL.

The table lists this clone with a few counts. This sequence joins TRBV5-1 and TRBJ2-1; 7 bases are shared with TRBD1. The V gene's germline CDR1 is SGHRS and CDR2 YFSETQ. After removal of 4 bases from V and 3 bases from J, the junction contained 7 bases not matched to a gene. The CDR3 runs to 15 residues. In DNA, the CDR3 is TGCGCCAGCAGCCCTCAGGGGGTAGGCTACAATGAGCAGTTCTTC. Translation: CASSPQGVGYNEQFF.

This clone was picked up many times. The chain recombines TRBV6-4 with TRBJ2-1, with 10 bases identical to TRBD1. In germline, CDR1 is MRHNA, CDR2 SNTAGT. The CDR3 is made up of 15 amino acids. After removal of 0 bases from V and 6 bases from J, the junction contained 2 bases not matched to a gene. CDR3 protein: CASSDSTGGPNEQFF. The DNA for the CDR3 is TGTGCCAGCAGTGACTCGACAGGGGGCCCCAATGAGCAGTTCTTC.

The V gene is TRBV6-2 or TRBV6-3, the J gene TRBJ2-7, with TRBD2 matching over 12 bases. The J segment lost 1 base and the V segment lost 5 bases, leaving 3 bases of the junction unmatched. The CDR3 extends over 15 amino acids. Germline lookup yields CDR1 MNHEY and CDR2 SVGEGT. In nucleotides, the CDR3 is TGTGCCAGCAGTAAGACTAGCGGGAGATCCTACGAGCAGTACTTC. Translating it yields CASSKTSGRSYEQYF.

The chain carries TRBV3-1 (or the pseudogene TRBV3-2) and TRBJ1-6; D is possibly TRBD1 (6 bases). There are 14 residues in the CDR3. V dropped 2 bases and J dropped 9 bases, with 11 bases sitting between them. CDR1 is LGHDT, CDR2 YNNKEL, per germline (reference sequence). CDR3 in amino acids: CASSQSSGASPLHF. CDR3 coding DNA: TGTGCCAGCAGCCAAAGTTCAGGGGCTTCACCCCTCCACTTT.

This chain connects TRBV7-8 to TRBJ2-2; TRBD2 matches 7 bases. This CDR3 is built from 14 residues. Germline lookup yields CDR1 SGHVS and CDR2 FQNEAQ. Trimming removed 4 bases from V and 5 bases from J; junction bases left unmatched: 4. CDR3 DNA: TGTGCCAGCAGCTGGAGCGGGGTAACCGGGGAGCTGTTTTTT. This sequence encodes CASSWSGVTGELFF.

The chain uses TRBV19 and TRBJ2-5; TRBD2 matches 11 bases. The CDR3 is 17 residues long. After removal of 3 bases from V and 6 bases from J, the junction contained 12 bases not matched to a gene. Germline V gene sequence: CDR1 LNHDA, CDR2 SQIVND (reference sequence). The CDR3 bases are TGTGCCAGTAGTATCGGAGGTAGCGGGGGGGCCGGCAAGACCCAGTACTTC. Residues: CASSIGGSGGAGKTQYF.

The rearrangement uses TRBV13 and TRBJ1-6, with 7 bases fitting TRBD1. Unmatched junction bases numbered 11, after V lost 4 bases and J lost 2 bases. Germline V gene data show CDR1 as PRHDT and CDR2 as FYEKMQ (reference sequence). The CDR3 sequence is 18 residues long. The CDR3 DNA is TGTGCCAGCAGCTCCTCCGGGACAGAGAATCCCTATAATTCACCCCTCCACTTT. Translating it yields CASSSSGTENPYNSPLHF. Together with reference TRBV13 and TRBJ1-6, the CDR3 gives the full variable domain: AAGVIQSPRHLIKEKRETATLKCYPIPRHDTVYWYQQGPGQDPQFLISFYEKMQSDKGSIPDRFSAQQFSDYHSELNMSSLELGDSALYFCASSSSGTENPYNSPLHFGNGTRLTVT.

This chain joins TRBV7-3 and TRBJ1-5; weak D call: TRBD1 (6 bases). The CDR3 has 13 amino acids. Germline CDR1 reads SGHTA; CDR2 reads FQGTGA. V shed 6 bases and J shed 7 bases, with 13 bases lying between them. CDR3 DNA: TGTGCCAGCAGTCCACAGGGCGGACAGCCCCAGCATTTT. As protein: CASSPQGGQPQHF.

This clone was observed a handful of times. The chain has TRBV2 and TRBJ1-5; tentative D call: TRBD1 (5 bases). This CDR3 is 14 amino acids long. Germline V lookup: CDR1 SNHLY, CDR2 FYNNEI. Trimming removed 7 bases from V and 7 bases from J, with 17 bases in between. CDR3 DNA: TGTGCCAGCAATCGGGGGTCCGGTGACCAGCCCCAGCATTTT. It yields the protein CASNRGSGDQPQHF.

The genes are TRBV3-1 (or the pseudogene TRBV3-2) and TRBJ2-2; TRBD2 matches 11 bases. Germline V gives CDR1 LGHDT, CDR2 YNNKEL (reference sequence). J gave up 2 bases and V 3 bases, and 2 bases lay outside the gene matches. The CDR3 contains 16 residues. The CDR3 DNA follows: TGTGCCAGCAGCCATACTAGCGGGAGTAACACCGGGGAGCTGTTTTTT. It yields the protein CASSHTSGSNTGELFF.

V gene TRBV21-1 combines with J gene TRBJ1-6; the listed D gene, TRBD1, was not tested against the DNA. TRBV21-1 counts as a pseudogene. The CDR3 contains 16 residues. CDR3 sequence reads: CASSKVGQEPNSPLHF. The CDR3 DNA follows: TGTGCCAGCAGCAAAGTGGGACAGGAGCCTAATTCACCCCTCCACTTT.

V and J are TRBV6-1 and TRBJ1-1; D not resolved. V was cut by 4 bases and J by 3 bases, with 18 bases left in between. The germline gives CDR1 MNHNS, CDR2 SASEGT. The CDR3 loop spans 16 amino acids. The CDR3 DNA is TGTGCCAGCAGTGTCGCGGGAAGGGCGATCGACACTGAAGCTTTCTTT. Translated, it gives CASSVAGRAIDTEAFF.

This chain links TRBV28 with TRBJ2-3; D perhaps matches TRBD2 (6 bases). Deletions cut 5 bases from V and 5 bases from J, with 11 bases between. The CDR3 totals 13 residues. The germline V gene has CDR1 MDHEN and CDR2 SYDVKM. Here the CDR3 DNA reads TGTGCCAGCAGTGGTGGGAGGAGAGATACGCAGTATTTT. Translation gives CASSGGRRDTQYF.

The chain uses TRBV18 and TRBJ2-1; 8 positions match TRBD2. CDR3 size: 16 residues. Looked up from germline, CDR1 is KGHSH and CDR2 is LQKENI. The ends lost 2 bases at V and 9 bases at J; junction bases unmatched: 12. The CDR3 here is CASSPLIAGGVGEQFF. The CDR3, as DNA: TGTGCCAGCTCACCATTGATTGCGGGGGGTGTGGGTGAGCAGTTCTTC.

This sequence joins TRBV28 and TRBJ1-4; D is undetermined. From germline, CDR1 is MDHEN and CDR2 SYDVKM. V lost 6 bases and J lost 3, with 5 bases in between. The CDR3 is 12 amino acids. The CDR3 region is CASRAPNEKLFF. As DNA, the CDR3 is TGTGCCAGCAGGGCTCCTAATGAAAAACTGTTTTTT.